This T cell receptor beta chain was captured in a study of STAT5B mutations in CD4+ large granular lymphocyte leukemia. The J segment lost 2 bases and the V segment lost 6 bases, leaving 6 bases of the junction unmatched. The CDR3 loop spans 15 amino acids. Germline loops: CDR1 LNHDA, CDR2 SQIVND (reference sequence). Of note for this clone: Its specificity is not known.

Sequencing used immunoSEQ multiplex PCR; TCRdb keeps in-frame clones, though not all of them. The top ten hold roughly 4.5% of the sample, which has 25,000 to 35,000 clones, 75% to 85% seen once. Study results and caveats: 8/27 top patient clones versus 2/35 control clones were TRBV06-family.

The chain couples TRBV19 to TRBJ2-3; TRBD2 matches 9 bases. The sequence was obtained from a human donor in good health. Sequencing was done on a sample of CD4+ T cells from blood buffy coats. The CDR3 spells CASSTTSGPTDTQYF. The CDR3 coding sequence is TGTGCCAGTAGCACCACTAGCGGGCCCACAGATACGCAGTATTTT.